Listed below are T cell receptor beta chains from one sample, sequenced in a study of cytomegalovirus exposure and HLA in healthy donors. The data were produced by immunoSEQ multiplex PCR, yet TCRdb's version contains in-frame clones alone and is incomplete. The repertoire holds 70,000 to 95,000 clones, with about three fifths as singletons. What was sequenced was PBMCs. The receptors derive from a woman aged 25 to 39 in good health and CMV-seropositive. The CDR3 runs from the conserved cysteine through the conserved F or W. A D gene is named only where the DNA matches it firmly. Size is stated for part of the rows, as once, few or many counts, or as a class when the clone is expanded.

CDR3aa: CSVVTVGDTQYF
CDR3nt: TGCAGCGTTGTGACCGTCGGGGATACGCAGTATTTT
d_gene: NA
v_gene: TRBV29-1
abundance: NA
j_gene: TRBJ2-3

CDR3aa: CASSHARDRVYEQYF
CDR3nt: TGTGCCAGCAGTCACGCCCGGGACAGGGTCTACGAGCAGTACTTC
d_gene: TRBD1
v_gene: TRBV6-5
abundance: NA
j_gene: TRBJ2-7

CDR3aa: CASSFGTGVDDEQFF
CDR3nt: TGTGCTAGCAGCTTCGGGACAGGGGTCGACGATGAGCAGTTCTTC
d_gene: TRBD1
v_gene: TRBV7-7
abundance: NA
j_gene: TRBJ2-1

CDR3aa: CASSLVWRETQYF
CDR3nt: TGTGCCAGCAGCTTAGTATGGAGAGAGACCCAGTACTTC
d_gene: NA
v_gene: TRBV7-2
abundance: once
j_gene: TRBJ2-5

CDR3aa: CASSQKGQYNSPLHF
CDR3nt: TGTGCCAGCAGCCAAAAGGGACAGTATAATTCACCCCTCCACTTT
d_gene: TRBD1
v_gene: TRBV4-2
abundance: NA
j_gene: TRBJ1-6

CDR3aa: CASSLRGLRTGTDTQYF
CDR3nt: TGTGCCAGCAGCTTAAGGGGGCTACGGACAGGGACAGATACGCAGTATTTT
d_gene: TRBD1
v_gene: TRBV7-2
abundance: NA
j_gene: TRBJ2-3

CDR3aa: CASSPHRGLGYTF
CDR3nt: TGTGCCAGCAGTCCTCACAGGGGGCTAGGCTACACCTTC
d_gene: TRBD1
v_gene: TRBV28
abundance: few
j_gene: TRBJ1-2

CDR3aa: CASSYLNEQFF
CDR3nt: TGCGCCAGCAGCTACTTAAATGAGCAGTTCTTC
d_gene: NA
v_gene: TRBV5-1
abundance: NA
j_gene: TRBJ2-1

CDR3aa: CASSPGPGGDTEAFF
CDR3nt: TGTGCCAGCAGCCCCGGACCCGGGGGGGACACTGAAGCTTTCTTT
d_gene: NA
v_gene: TRBV7-9
abundance: NA
j_gene: TRBJ1-1

CDR3aa: CASSLSSPPNEQFF
CDR3nt: TGTGCCAGCAGTTTATCGAGCCCTCCCAATGAGCAGTTCTTC
d_gene: NA
v_gene: TRBV27
abundance: NA
j_gene: TRBJ2-1

CDR3aa: CASSPTNPRADYTF
CDR3nt: TGTGCCAGCAGCCCCACGAACCCGCGGGCGGACTACACCTTC
d_gene: NA
v_gene: TRBV5-4
abundance: NA
j_gene: TRBJ1-2

CDR3aa: CASSEAWGQLGDTIYF
CDR3nt: TGTGCCAGCAGTGAAGCTTGGGGACAGCTAGGAGACACCATATATTTT
d_gene: TRBD1
v_gene: TRBV6-1
abundance: NA
j_gene: TRBJ1-3

CDR3aa: CASSLGVSGGGLEQFF
CDR3nt: TGTGCCAGCAGTTTAGGAGTTAGCGGGGGGGGTCTTGAGCAGTTCTTC
d_gene: TRBD2
v_gene: TRBV28
abundance: few
j_gene: TRBJ2-1

CDR3aa: CASSPKTGIYEQYF
CDR3nt: TGTGCCAGCAGCCCTAAGACAGGGATCTACGAGCAGTACTTC
d_gene: TRBD1
v_gene: TRBV7-3
abundance: NA
j_gene: TRBJ2-7

CDR3aa: CASSRGVAGSTDTQYF
CDR3nt: TGTGCCAGCAGCCGAGGAGTAGCGGGATCCACAGATACGCAGTATTTT
d_gene: TRBD2
v_gene: TRBV5-8
abundance: NA
j_gene: TRBJ2-3

CDR3aa: CASSISPKLGQGNEKLFF
CDR3nt: TGTGCCAGCAGCATTTCCCCTAAGCTCGGACAGGGGAATGAAAAACTGTTTTTT
d_gene: NA
v_gene: TRBV21-1
abundance: NA
j_gene: TRBJ1-4

CDR3aa: CASSEAREDGYTF
CDR3nt: TGTGCCAGCAGTGAAGCGCGTGAGGATGGCTACACCTTC
d_gene: NA
v_gene: TRBV2
abundance: NA
j_gene: TRBJ1-2

CDR3aa: CAEGGGPNQPQHF
CDR3nt: TGTGCCGAAGGGGGGGGACCCAATCAGCCCCAGCATTTT
d_gene: NA
v_gene: TRBV19
abundance: NA
j_gene: TRBJ1-5

CDR3aa: CASSVRSSGGAPYNEQFF
CDR3nt: TGTGCCAGCAGCGTAAGGAGTAGCGGGGGGGCCCCCTACAATGAGCAGTTCTTC
d_gene: TRBD2
v_gene: TRBV9
abundance: few
j_gene: TRBJ2-1

CDR3aa: CASSQERATNEKLFF
CDR3nt: TGCGCCAGCAGCCAAGAGCGCGCAACTAATGAAAAACTGTTTTTT
d_gene: NA
v_gene: TRBV4-3
abundance: few
j_gene: TRBJ1-4

CDR3aa: CASTQGTEKLFF
CDR3nt: TGTGCCAGCACCCAGGGGACTGAAAAACTGTTTTTT
d_gene: NA
v_gene: TRBV28
abundance: once
j_gene: TRBJ1-4

CDR3aa: CSSSLGPGRSYNEQFF
CDR3nt: TGTTCCAGCAGCTTAGGGCCAGGTCGCTCCTACAATGAGCAGTTCTTC
d_gene: NA
v_gene: TRBV7-9
abundance: NA
j_gene: TRBJ2-1

CDR3aa: CASSVSGDPRETQYF
CDR3nt: TGTGCCAGCAGCGTTAGCGGGGACCCACGAGAGACCCAGTACTTC
d_gene: TRBD2
v_gene: TRBV9
abundance: NA
j_gene: TRBJ2-5

CDR3aa: CAISDRGLDEAFF
CDR3nt: TGTGCCATCAGTGACAGGGGCCTGGATGAAGCTTTCTTT
d_gene: NA
v_gene: TRBV10-3
abundance: NA
j_gene: TRBJ1-1

CDR3aa: CASSSQGVYGYTF
CDR3nt: TGTGCCAGCAGCTCCCAAGGGGTCTATGGCTACACCTTC
d_gene: NA
v_gene: TRBV7-3
abundance: NA
j_gene: TRBJ1-2

CDR3aa: CASKGRQGNQPQHF
CDR3nt: TGTGCCAGCAAGGGAAGACAGGGGAATCAGCCCCAGCATTTT
d_gene: TRBD1
v_gene: TRBV2
abundance: NA
j_gene: TRBJ1-5

CDR3aa: CASSLFAGGSYNEQFF
CDR3nt: TGTGCCAGCAGCTTATTCGCGGGGGGCTCCTACAATGAGCAGTTCTTC
d_gene: TRBD2
v_gene: TRBV7-9
abundance: NA
j_gene: TRBJ2-1

CDR3aa: CAWMGQGLSSSGNTIYF
CDR3nt: TGTGCCTGGATGGGACAGGGGTTGAGCAGCTCTGGAAACACCATATATTTT
d_gene: TRBD1
v_gene: TRBV30
abundance: few
j_gene: TRBJ1-3

CDR3aa: CASSEATGEVQFF
CDR3nt: TGTGCCAGCAGTGAAGCGACAGGGGAGGTGCAGTTCTTC
d_gene: TRBD1
v_gene: TRBV2
abundance: NA
j_gene: TRBJ2-1

CDR3aa: CASSFLQGNTGELFF
CDR3nt: TGTGCCAGCAGCTTCCTACAGGGAAACACCGGGGAGCTGTTTTTT
d_gene: NA
v_gene: TRBV7-2
abundance: NA
j_gene: TRBJ2-2

CDR3aa: CASSRDRHGEQYF
CDR3nt: TGTGCCAGCTCACGCGACAGGCACGGCGAGCAGTACTTC
d_gene: NA
v_gene: TRBV18
abundance: NA
j_gene: TRBJ2-7

CDR3aa: CASSPMTTGANYGYTF
CDR3nt: TGTGCCAGCAGCCCAATGACGACAGGAGCTAACTATGGCTACACCTTC
d_gene: NA
v_gene: TRBV4-2
abundance: NA
j_gene: TRBJ1-2

CDR3aa: CASTRQSMNTEAFF
CDR3nt: TGTGCCAGTACCCGACAGAGCATGAACACTGAAGCTTTCTTT
d_gene: NA
v_gene: TRBV19
abundance: NA
j_gene: TRBJ1-1

CDR3aa: CASSNGAGETQYF
CDR3nt: TGTGCCAGCAGCAATGGGGCGGGGGAGACCCAGTACTTC
d_gene: NA
v_gene: TRBV7-2
abundance: NA
j_gene: TRBJ2-5

CDR3aa: CASSVGLAGGDTQYF
CDR3nt: TGTGCCAGCAGCGTCGGTCTAGCGGGGGGAGATACGCAGTATTTT
d_gene: TRBD2
v_gene: TRBV9
abundance: few
j_gene: TRBJ2-3

CDR3aa: CASSPHGGANQPQHF
CDR3nt: TGTGCCAGCAGTCCCCACGGGGGGGCGAATCAGCCCCAGCATTTT
d_gene: NA
v_gene: TRBV28
abundance: NA
j_gene: TRBJ1-5

CDR3aa: CASGLGWTSGSEQYF
CDR3nt: TGTGCCAGCGGTTTAGGGTGGACTAGCGGGAGCGAGCAGTACTTC
d_gene: TRBD2
v_gene: TRBV7-2
abundance: NA
j_gene: TRBJ2-7

CDR3aa: CASSPGQGAPNYGYTF
CDR3nt: TGTGCCAGCTCGCCGGGACAGGGGGCGCCTAACTATGGCTACACCTTC
d_gene: TRBD1
v_gene: TRBV18
abundance: few
j_gene: TRBJ1-2

CDR3aa: CASSFAGGSSTDTQYF
CDR3nt: TGTGCCAGCAGCTTCGCAGGGGGCTCTAGCACAGATACGCAGTATTTT
d_gene: TRBD1
v_gene: TRBV7-8
abundance: NA
j_gene: TRBJ2-3

CDR3aa: CASSSGGLAGGNEQYF
CDR3nt: TGTGCCAGCAGTTCCGGGGGACTAGCGGGGGGCAACGAGCAGTACTTC
d_gene: TRBD2
v_gene: TRBV6-5
abundance: NA
j_gene: TRBJ2-7

CDR3aa: CASSPGTGGGYEQYF
CDR3nt: TGTGCCAGCAGTCCTGGGACAGGGGGCGGCTACGAGCAGTACTTC
d_gene: TRBD1
v_gene: TRBV6-4
abundance: few
j_gene: TRBJ2-7

CDR3aa: CASSLGQGARGYGYTF
CDR3nt: TGCGCCAGCAGCTTGGGACAGGGGGCGCGCGGCTATGGCTACACCTTC
d_gene: TRBD1
v_gene: TRBV5-1
abundance: NA
j_gene: TRBJ1-2

CDR3aa: CASSQASPGQMNTEAFF
CDR3nt: TGTGCCAGCAGCCAAGCCTCCCCGGGACAGATGAACACTGAAGCTTTCTTT
d_gene: TRBD1
v_gene: TRBV4-2
abundance: once
j_gene: TRBJ1-1

CDR3aa: CASSLGAGGRYEQYF
CDR3nt: TGCGCCAGCAGCTTGGGAGCGGGGGGAAGGTACGAGCAGTACTTC
d_gene: TRBD2
v_gene: TRBV5-1
abundance: NA
j_gene: TRBJ2-7

CDR3aa: CASSTMSPNNEKLFF
CDR3nt: TGTGCCAGCAGCACAATGTCGCCCAATAATGAAAAACTGTTTTTT
d_gene: NA
v_gene: TRBV28
abundance: NA
j_gene: TRBJ1-4

CDR3aa: CASSFGEDYGYTF
CDR3nt: TGTGCCAGCAGCTTTGGGGAGGACTATGGCTACACCTTC
d_gene: NA
v_gene: TRBV11-2
abundance: NA
j_gene: TRBJ1-2

CDR3aa: CATLGLAGGMYNEQFF
CDR3nt: TGTGCCACACTCGGACTAGCGGGGGGAATGTACAATGAGCAGTTCTTC
d_gene: TRBD2
v_gene: TRBV2
abundance: NA
j_gene: TRBJ2-1

CDR3aa: CASNKGGGNYNSPLHF
CDR3nt: TGTGCCAGCAATAAAGGGGGGGGCAACTATAATTCACCCCTCCACTTT
d_gene: NA
v_gene: TRBV7-2
abundance: NA
j_gene: TRBJ1-6

CDR3aa: CASSQGTLGTEAFF
CDR3nt: TGCGCCAGCAGTCAAGGGACACTAGGCACTGAAGCTTTCTTT
d_gene: NA
v_gene: TRBV5-1
abundance: NA
j_gene: TRBJ1-1

CDR3aa: CSVGGTGVNTEAFF
CDR3nt: TGCAGCGTTGGCGGGACAGGGGTGAACACTGAAGCTTTCTTT
d_gene: TRBD1
v_gene: TRBV29-1
abundance: NA
j_gene: TRBJ1-1

CDR3aa: CASSPRGPYGYTF
CDR3nt: TGTGCCAGCAGTCCAAGGGGGCCCTATGGCTACACCTTC
d_gene: TRBD1
v_gene: TRBV27
abundance: few
j_gene: TRBJ1-2

CDR3aa: CASSRQGAEYNEQFF
CDR3nt: TGTGCCAGCAGTCGCCAAGGAGCGGAATACAATGAGCAGTTCTTC
d_gene: NA
v_gene: TRBV6-4
abundance: NA
j_gene: TRBJ2-1

CDR3aa: CASSLSGPEETQYF
CDR3nt: TGTGCCAGCAGCCTCTCCGGTCCCGAGGAGACCCAGTACTTC
d_gene: NA
v_gene: TRBV5-4
abundance: NA
j_gene: TRBJ2-5